The 20 T cell receptor beta chains listed next were all sequenced from one sample in a study of T cells in localized non-small cell lung cancer. Only in-frame clones appear in the TCRdb table, and some are missing; sequencing was by immunoSEQ multiplex PCR. The sample has 20,000 to 25,000 clones; about 89% are singletons. The sample consisted of peripheral blood, taken before any cancer treatment. These receptors all stem from a male donor at least 60 years old with stage I lung adenocarcinoma.

This clone was detected only once. The chain is built from TRBV6-1 and TRBJ2-7; 10 bases line up with TRBD1. Trimming at V came to 2 bases and at J to 3 bases, leaving 4 bases not matched to a gene. The germline V gene encodes CDR1 MNHNS and CDR2 SASEGT. This CDR3 is built from 15 residues. DNA of the CDR3: TGTGCCAGCAGTGAACACTGGGACAGGGGCTACGAGCAGTACTTC. It yields the protein CASSEHWDRGYEQYF.

V and J are TRBV6-5 and TRBJ1-3; D is possibly TRBD1 (5 bases). Germline CDR1 reads MNHEY; CDR2 reads SVGAGI. V lost 6 bases, J lost 1 base, and 10 bases lay in between. This CDR3 is 14 amino acids long. The CDR3 loop reads CASRAGFSGNTIYF. The DNA for the CDR3 is TGTGCCAGCAGGGCAGGGTTTTCTGGAAACACCATATATTTT.

The chain uses TRBV29-1 and TRBJ1-1; no definite D call. The CDR3 is 11 residues long. Germline CDR1 is SQVTM and CDR2 is ANQGSEA. The V and J ends lost 7 bases and 7 bases respectively, with 13 bases between them. The CDR3, as DNA: TGCAGCGGTGGACGTACCCTTGAAGCTTTCTTT. Protein sequence: CSGGRTLEAFF.

As regards this clone: The same CDR3 also results from other DNA sequences found in this sample. V gene TRBV19 combines with J gene TRBJ2-5; 9 bases match TRBD2. The CDR3 spans 15 residues. J lost 5 bases, V lost 5 bases, and 9 bases had no gene match. Germline CDR1 and CDR2: LNHDA and SQIVND (reference sequence). The CDR3 DNA is TGTGCCAGTAGTCTGGCGGGAGGGCCCCGGGAGACCCAGTACTTC. The encoded protein is CASSLAGGPRETQYF.

V and J are TRBV11-2 and TRBJ2-2; possible D gene TRBD1, 6 bases. V was pared by 4 bases and J by 1 base, with 19 bases between. This CDR3 region has 18 residues. Germline V gives CDR1 SGHAT, CDR2 FQNNGV. Here the CDR3 DNA reads TGTGCCAGCAGCTCGTATATAGTCTTAGGGGGGAACACCGGGGAGCTGTTTTTT. It codes for CASSSYIVLGGNTGELFF.

The CDR3 region has the DNA TGCAGCGTTGAGGGTAACAATGAGCAGTTCTTC. Residues: CSVEGNNEQFF. The rearrangement uses TRBV29-1 and TRBJ2-1; D uncertain. This CDR3 is 11 amino acids long. The V end lost 3 bases, the J end lost 5 bases, and 5 bases lay between the germline ends. Germline V CDR1 and CDR2: SQVTM, ANQGSEA.

This clone was seen a handful of times. The J gene is TRBJ2-1, the V gene TRBV19; D possibly corresponds to TRBD1 (5 bases). Trimming stripped 0 bases from V and 0 bases from J, with 9 bases between. Germline assignment: CDR1 LNHDA and CDR2 SQIVND (reference sequence). This CDR3 contains 16 residues. The CDR3 reads CASSIERGSSYNEQFF. In DNA, the CDR3 is TGTGCCAGTAGTATAGAAAGGGGCAGCTCCTACAATGAGCAGTTCTTC.

V and J are TRBV2 and TRBJ1-5; no firm D call. Germline loops: CDR1 SNHLY, CDR2 FYNNEI. CDR3 length equals 13 residues. The V end lost 4 bases, the J end lost 1 base, and 5 bases lay between the germline ends. The CDR3 loop reads CASSAGSNQPQHF. CDR3 coding DNA: TGTGCCAGCAGTGCAGGAAGCAATCAGCCCCAGCATTTT. Full variable domain (missing parts from reference TRBV2 and TRBJ1-5): EPEVTQTPSHQVTQMGQEVILRCVPISNHLYFYWYRQILGQKVEFLVSFYNNEISEKSEIFDDQFSVERPDGSNFTLKIRSTKLEDSAMYFCASSAGSNQPQHFGDGTRLSIL.

The chain has TRBV14 and TRBJ2-2; D uncertain. This CDR3 comprises 14 residues. CDR1 and CDR2 (germline): SGHDN, FVKESK. V was shortened by 11 bases and J by 0 bases, with 13 bases between the two germline ends. CDR3 protein: CASAINPNTGELFF. The DNA of the CDR3 is TGTGCCTCCGCAATAAACCCGAACACCGGGGAGCTGTTTTTT.

This clone was observed a single time. V is TRBV2 and J is TRBJ2-5; perhaps TRBD1 as D (8 bases). Germline V CDR1 and CDR2: SNHLY, FYNNEI. There are 15 residues in the CDR3. V was shortened by 2 bases and J by 5 bases, with 15 bases between the two germline ends. The CDR3 protein is CASSELGQGGETQYF. DNA for the CDR3: TGTGCCAGCAGTGAACTTGGACAGGGAGGGGAGACCCAGTACTTC.

This chain links TRBV30 with TRBJ2-2, with D possibly matching TRBD1 (5 bases). This CDR3 has 13 residues. From germline, CDR1 is GTSNPN and CDR2 SVGIG (reference sequence). Deletions cut 0 bases from V and 6 bases from J, with 8 bases between. CDR3 coding DNA: TGTGCCTGGAGTGTGGGGCGCTCCGGGGAGCTGTTTTTT. Translated: CAWSVGRSGELFF.

This sequence joins TRBV10-2 and TRBJ1-5; tentatively, D is TRBD1 (5 bases). CDR3 length: 12 amino acids. CDR1 is WSHSY and CDR2 is SAAADI in the germline V gene. V was shortened by 11 bases and J by 7 bases, with 15 bases between the two germline ends. This chain's CDR3 is CAAGTVEQPQHF. In nucleotides, the CDR3 is TGCGCCGCCGGGACCGTAGAGCAGCCCCAGCATTTT.

Worth noting for this clone: One junction end disagrees with the germline gene, perhaps due to a read error. V usage is TRBV5-4 and J usage is TRBJ2-2; D not resolved. CDR1 is SGHNT and CDR2 is YYREEE in the germline V gene (reference sequence). This CDR3 has 15 residues. CDR3 in amino acids: CASNLKGKSTGELFF. Written as DNA, the CDR3 is TGTGCCAGCAACTTGAAAGGGAAGTCCACCGGGGAGCTGTTTTTT.

The J gene is TRBJ2-7, the V gene TRBV4-2; tentative D call: TRBD2 (6 bases). The ends were cut back, 0 bases at V and 4 bases at J, with 13 bases in the middle. The CDR3 is 15 amino acids. Looked up from germline, CDR1 is LGHNA and CDR2 is YNFKEQ. The chain's CDR3 is CASSQDSAREYEQYF. CDR3 nucleotide sequence: TGTGCCAGCAGCCAAGATTCGGCACGGGAGTACGAGCAGTACTTC.

V usage is TRBV4-2 and J usage is TRBJ2-2; possible D gene TRBD2, 5 bases. The V and J ends lost 1 base and 6 bases respectively, with 9 bases between them. CDR3 length: 14 residues. CDR1 LGHNA and CDR2 YNFKEQ come from the germline V gene. This chain's CDR3 is CASSQGGVAGELFF. The CDR3 DNA reads as TGTGCCAGCAGCCAAGGGGGAGTGGCCGGGGAGCTGTTTTTT.

The rearrangement joins TRBV5-1 to TRBJ2-1; possible D gene TRBD1, 6 bases. This CDR3 has 15 amino acids. Trimming stripped 4 bases from V and 3 bases from J, with 14 bases between. Germline values: CDR1 SGHRS, CDR2 YFSETQ. The CDR3 sequence: CASSLIQGHYNEQFF. CDR3 nucleotide sequence: TGCGCCAGCAGCCTAATCCAGGGGCACTACAATGAGCAGTTCTTC.

The chain carries TRBV18 and TRBJ2-1; 10 bases line up with TRBD1. CDR1 and CDR2 from the germline V gene are KGHSH and LQKENI. The CDR3 contains 16 residues. With 2 bases clipped from V and 9 bases from J, the junction kept 10 bases outside the gene matches. CDR3 sequence (DNA): TGTGCCAGCTCACCATCTTCGGGACAGGGGTATATTGAGCAGTTCTTC. This codes for CASSPSSGQGYIEQFF.

The chain employs TRBV5-8 and TRBJ2-1; 12 bases map to TRBD1. This CDR3 comprises 18 residues. V lost 5 bases and J lost 6; bases outside the gene matches: 15. Germline CDR1 reads SGHTS; CDR2 reads YDEGEE. As DNA, the CDR3 is TGTGCCAGCAGGTCTTACCGGGACAGGGGGCGATGGATCAATGAGCAGTTCTTC. Translated: CASRSYRDRGRWINEQFF.

The chain joins TRBV10-3 to TRBJ2-7, with 9 nucleotides matching TRBD2. With 8 bases clipped from V and 6 bases from J, the junction kept 11 bases outside the gene matches. This CDR3 comprises 14 residues. The germline V gene has CDR1 ENHRY and CDR2 SYGVKD. CDR3 DNA: TGTGCCATCCGTCCGGGACTAGCATCAGCCGAGCAGTACTTC. It yields the protein CAIRPGLASAEQYF.

In its sample, this clone was seen a few times. The CDR3 spells CATSGIGNQPQHF. Written as DNA, the CDR3 is TGTGCCACCTCAGGGATAGGCAATCAGCCCCAGCATTTT. V is TRBV6-6 and J is TRBJ1-5; D may be TRBD1 (5 bases). The CDR3 loop spans 13 amino acids. Germline V lookup: CDR1 MNHNY, CDR2 SVGAGI (reference sequence). The ends were cut back, 10 bases at V and 2 bases at J, with 12 bases in the middle.